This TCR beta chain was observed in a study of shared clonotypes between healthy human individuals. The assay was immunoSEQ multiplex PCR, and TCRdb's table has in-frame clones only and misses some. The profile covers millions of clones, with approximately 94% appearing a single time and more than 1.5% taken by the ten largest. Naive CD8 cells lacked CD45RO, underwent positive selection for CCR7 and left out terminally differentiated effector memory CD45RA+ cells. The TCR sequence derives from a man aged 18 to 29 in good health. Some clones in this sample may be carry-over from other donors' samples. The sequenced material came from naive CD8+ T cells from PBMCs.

This CDR3 reads CASSPNREGTGELFF. In DNA, the CDR3 is TGCGCCAGCAGCCCAAACAGGGAAGGCACCGGGGAGCTGTTTTTT. The chain has TRBV4-1 and TRBJ2-2, with TRBD1 as a possible D gene (6 bases). With 4 bases removed from V and 4 bases from J, the gap between germline ends came to 13 bases. The CDR3 consists of 15 residues. Germline V lookup: CDR1 MGHRA, CDR2 YSYEKL.